One sample yielded the 29 T cell receptor beta chains listed below, sequenced in a study of T-cell memory formation after mild COVID-19. Via MiXCR, TCRdb re-called the 5' RACE reads, giving one row per CDR3 protein. The data contain about 610,000 distinct CDR3 sequences, 15% to 20% of them singletons. Sample: PBMCs or a T cell subset sorted from them (not recorded which). Source of these receptors: an adult woman who had mild COVID-19 (a few samples of this study predate the infection). Cell type and time point are not known.

This clonotype was observed a few times. Written as DNA, the CDR3 is TGTGCCAGCAGCTTGGGCAGGGGCGGGGCCATCACAGATACGCAGTATTTT. Protein product: CASSLGRGGAITDTQYF. This chain joins TRBV5-6 and TRBJ2-3; the D call may be TRBD1 or TRBD2 (6 bases each). The germline gives CDR1 SGHDT, CDR2 YYEEEE. V lost 0 bases and J lost 2, with 16 bases in between. The CDR3 sequence is 17 residues long.

This clonotype was counted only a few times. The chain combines TRBV7-3 with TRBJ1-1; TRBD1 might be the D (5 bases). The CDR3 sequence is 14 residues long. V was shortened by 2 bases and J by 4 bases, with 11 bases between the two germline ends. The germline CDR1 and CDR2 sequences are SGHTA and FQGTGA. The CDR3 DNA follows: TGTGCCAGCAGCTTATGGGGGAGGGGCACTGAAGCTTTCTTT. It encodes CASSLWGRGTEAFF.

This clonotype was seen only a few times. This chain uses TRBV12-3 or TRBV12-4 with TRBJ1-5; the D gene is possibly TRBD1 (6 bases). The CDR3 covers 15 residues. The V end lost 1 base, the J end lost 1 base, and 8 bases lay between the germline ends. Here the CDR3 reads CASSLGGRSNQPQHF. CDR3 DNA sequence: TGTGCCAGCAGTTTAGGGGGGCGCAGCAATCAGCCCCAGCATTTT.

This chain joins TRBV3-1 and TRBJ2-7; no clear D. The V gene lost 5 bases and the J gene lost 4 bases, with 9 bases spanning the gap. Germline V gene lookup returns CDR1 LGHDT and CDR2 YNNKEL (reference sequence). CDR3 length equals 12 residues. The CDR3 sequence: CASSVGHYEQYF. As DNA, the CDR3 is TGTGCCAGCAGCGTCGGGCATTACGAGCAGTACTTC.

The V call is TRBV27, the J call TRBJ1-2; TRBD1 matches at 7 bases. The CDR3 consists of 16 residues. Trimming at V came to 0 bases and at J to 5 bases, leaving 9 bases not matched to a gene. CDR1 and CDR2 from the germline V gene are MNHEY and SMNVEV (reference sequence). The CDR3 DNA is TGTGCCAGCAGTTTATCTCTGGTGACAGGGATGTATGGCTACACCTTC. Translated, it gives CASSLSLVTGMYGYTF.

This clonotype has more than one count but fewer than ten. The J gene is TRBJ2-7, the V gene TRBV4-3, with a weak D call TRBD2 (6 bases). CDR3 length: 16 amino acids. Germline CDR1 is LGHNA and CDR2 is YSLEER. The V end lost 0 bases, the J end lost 0 bases, and 12 bases lay between the germline ends. The CDR3 coding sequence is TGCGCCAGCAGCCAAGATAGTGCGGGGAGCTCCTACGAGCAGTACTTC. This encodes CASSQDSAGSSYEQYF.

The chain uses TRBV7-9 and TRBJ2-2; D gene unclear. Trimming removed 7 bases at V and 1 base at J, with 13 bases between. This CDR3 is built from 15 residues. CDR1 is SEHNR and CDR2 is FQNEAQ in the germline V gene (reference sequence). In nucleotides, the CDR3 is TGTGCCAGCATCCCAGTCAGCCTGAACACCGGGGAGCTGTTTTTT. Amino acids: CASIPVSLNTGELFF. The entire variable domain, with the rest obtained from reference TRBV7-9 and TRBJ2-2, is as follows: DTGVSQNPRHKITKRGQNVTFRCDPISEHNRLYWYRQTLGQGPEFLTYFQNEAQLEKSRLLSDRFSAERPKGSFSTLEIQRTEQGDSAMYLCASIPVSLNTGELFFGEGSRLTVL.

This clonotype was found once. The CDR3 nucleotides are TGTGCCAGCAGCTCGGAGGTGGTTACGCAGTATTTT. This translates into CASSSEVVTQYF. The genes are TRBV11-3 and TRBJ2-3; tentatively, D is TRBD2 (5 bases). V shed 4 bases and J shed 8 bases, with 10 bases lying between them. Germline-derived CDR1 and CDR2 are SGHNT and YENEEA. The CDR3 is made up of 12 amino acids.

There are a few counts of this clonotype. The V and J genes are TRBV7-9 and TRBJ2-2; 8 bases match TRBD1. In germline, CDR1 is SEHNR, CDR2 FQNEAQ (reference sequence). CDR3 length: 16 amino acids. V was pared by 5 bases and J by 2 bases, with 7 bases of the junction left unmatched. The CDR3 DNA is TGTGCCAGCAGCCCGCTAGACAGGGGTAACACCGGGGAGCTGTTTTTT. This gives the protein CASSPLDRGNTGELFF.

In this sample, this clonotype turned up a few times. The V gene is TRBV7-3, the J gene TRBJ2-3, with 7 bases matching TRBD2. The V gene end was trimmed by 1 base and the J gene end by 2 bases; junction bases not matched to a gene: 9. Per germline, CDR1 SGHTA and CDR2 FQGTGA. The CDR3 is 17 amino acids. For the CDR3, the DNA is TGTGCCAGCAGCTTAAGCGGGTGGGGGGGAAACACAGATACGCAGTATTTT. Translation gives CASSLSGWGGNTDTQYF.

The V gene is TRBV2, the J gene TRBJ1-4, with D maybe TRBD1 (6 bases). The CDR3 extends over 14 amino acids. V was clipped by 7 bases and J by 8 bases, with 17 bases between them. Germline CDR1 reads SNHLY; CDR2 reads FYNNEI. The CDR3 sequence: CASTPGQSREKLFF. The CDR3 DNA reads TGTGCCAGCACTCCGGGACAATCTAGGGAAAAACTGTTTTTT.

This clonotype was counted a few times. The gene calls are TRBV25-1 and TRBJ1-2; D gene unclear. The CDR3 length is 10 residues. CDR1 is MGHDK, CDR2 SYGVNS, per germline. V was trimmed by 3 bases and J by 11 bases, leaving 7 bases between them. Here the CDR3 DNA reads TGTGCCAGCAGTGATGGGTATTACACCTTC. Translating it yields CASSDGYYTF.

The chain is built from TRBV18 and TRBJ2-7; 7 bases match TRBD2. CDR1 is KGHSH, CDR2 LQKENI, per germline. CDR3 length: 15 residues. V lost 3 bases, J lost 2 bases, and 7 bases stayed unmatched. The CDR3 DNA follows: TGTGCCAGCTCACCCCGGGAGGTTCGGGCCTACGAGCAGTACTTC. Its protein is CASSPREVRAYEQYF.

This sequence joins TRBV29-1 and TRBJ2-5; D is uncertain. V shed 5 bases and J shed 2 bases, with 15 bases lying between them. Germline assignment: CDR1 SQVTM and CDR2 ANQGSEA. The length of the CDR3 is 14 residues. In DNA form, the CDR3 reads TGCAGCGTTCTCTTTAGGAGCAGGCAAGAGACCCAGTACTTC. This codes for CSVLFRSRQETQYF.

The chain recombines TRBV3-1 with TRBJ2-7; 7 bases line up with TRBD1. This CDR3 comprises 18 residues. Trimming at V came to 1 base and at J to 2 bases, leaving 14 bases not matched to a gene. Germline V CDR1 and CDR2: LGHDT, YNNKEL (reference sequence). The CDR3 bases are TGTGCCAGCAGCCAAGTGTATTTAATACAGGGGACAGCCTACGAGCAGTACTTC. Protein product: CASSQVYLIQGTAYEQYF.

This clonotype was seen many times. This sequence joins TRBV15 and TRBJ2-2; D assignment may be TRBD1 or TRBD2 (8 bases each). With 4 bases removed from V and 6 bases from J, the gap between germline ends came to 21 bases. CDR3 length equals 17 residues. Germline-derived CDR1 and CDR2 are LNHNV and YYDKDF (reference sequence). The CDR3 reads CATSTQTGVGRAGELFF. The CDR3 DNA reads as TGTGCCACCAGCACTCAGACAGGGGTCGGGAGGGCCGGGGAGCTGTTTTTT.

The chain has TRBV11-2 and TRBJ1-2; D uncertain. The length of the CDR3 is 15 residues. CDR1 SGHAT and CDR2 FQNNGV come from the germline V gene. V was trimmed by 3 bases and J by 0 bases, leaving 11 bases between them. CDR3 DNA: TGTGCCAGCAGCTTCGAACCTGCTTCTAACTATGGCTACACCTTC. Encoded protein: CASSFEPASNYGYTF.

The chain recombines TRBV6-6 with TRBJ2-7, with D uncertain. V was trimmed by 5 bases and J by 2 bases, leaving 13 bases between them. The CDR3 totals 14 residues. Germline V lookup: CDR1 MNHNY, CDR2 SVGAGI (reference sequence). CDR3 bases: TGTGCCAGCAGTATGGGCGCCGGTACCTACGAGCAGTACTTC. The encoded protein is CASSMGAGTYEQYF.

This clonotype was recorded at least ten times. This chain connects TRBV6-2 or TRBV6-3 to TRBJ1-5; D gene ambiguous. Trimming cost V 6 bases and J 0 bases, with 9 bases left between them. CDR1 and CDR2 from the germline V gene are MNHEY and SVGEGT. The CDR3 runs to 14 residues. The CDR3 loop reads CASRTGYSNQPQHF. In DNA, the CDR3 is TGTGCCAGCAGGACGGGGTATAGCAATCAGCCCCAGCATTTT.

The rearrangement joins TRBV7-8 to TRBJ2-1; 13 bases are a match to TRBD2. This CDR3 spans 16 amino acids. V shed 5 bases, J shed 9 bases, and the junction held 10 bases outside the gene matches. Germline V gene lookup returns CDR1 SGHVS and CDR2 FQNEAQ. The CDR3 bases are TGTGCCAGCAGCCAGCGGACTAGCGGGAGTAGCGGTGAGCAGTTCTTC. Translation gives CASSQRTSGSSGEQFF. The variable domain in full, with the rest retrieved from reference TRBV7-8 and TRBJ2-1, is GAGVSQSPRYKVAKRGQDVALRCDPISGHVSLFWYQQALGQGPEFLTYFQNEAQLDKSGLPSDRFFAERPEGSVSTLKIQRTQQEDSAVYLCASSQRTSGSSGEQFFGPGTRLTVL.

This clonotype was counted between two and nine times. The chain recombines TRBV29-1 with TRBJ2-1; D not certain. Trimming stripped 4 bases from V and 6 bases from J, with 4 bases between. There are 10 residues in the CDR3. Germline values: CDR1 SQVTM, CDR2 ANQGSEA. CDR3 loop: CSVGVNEQFF. CDR3 DNA sequence: TGCAGCGTTGGGGTCAATGAGCAGTTCTTC.

This clonotype occurred many times. This chain uses TRBV5-1 with TRBJ2-4; D perhaps matches TRBD2 (5 bases). This CDR3 spans 14 amino acids. CDR1 SGHRS and CDR2 YFSETQ come from the germline V gene. Trimming took off 5 bases at V and 2 bases at J, with 11 bases between the two ends. The CDR3 region has the DNA TGCGCCAGCAGAGAGGGTTTTTCCAAAAACATTCAGTACTTC. Protein: CASREGFSKNIQYF.

The chain has TRBV25-1 and TRBJ2-2; 10 bases agree with TRBD1. The V gene's germline CDR1 is MGHDK and CDR2 SYGVNS. The junction had 7 bases not matched to a gene; V was cut back by 5 bases and J by 4 bases. The CDR3 loop spans 16 amino acids. The CDR3 here is CASSRDRGPSTGELFF. The CDR3 DNA reads TGTGCCAGCAGTCGGGACAGGGGCCCTTCCACCGGGGAGCTGTTTTTT.

J is TRBJ2-7 and V is TRBV6-5; tentatively, D is TRBD1 or TRBD2 (7 bases each). The CDR3 spans 12 residues. Trimming removed 11 bases from V and 0 bases from J, with 11 bases in between. CDR1 and CDR2 (germline): MNHEY, SVGAGI. CDR3 DNA sequence: TGTGCCGCGGGGGACAGCTCCTACGAGCAGTACTTC. It codes for CAAGDSSYEQYF.

The chain couples TRBV20-1 to TRBJ2-7; 7 bases are a match to TRBD1. Looked up from germline, CDR1 is DFQATT and CDR2 is SNEGSKA (reference sequence). The V gene end was trimmed by 2 bases and the J gene end by 2 bases; junction bases not matched to a gene: 6. The CDR3 length is 14 residues. The CDR3 reads CSARRDRVTYEQYF. For the CDR3, the DNA is TGCAGTGCTAGACGCGACAGGGTAACCTACGAGCAGTACTTC.

This clonotype occurred a few times. The chain carries TRBV24-1 and TRBJ1-5; unclear D gene. V was cut by 8 bases and J by 1 base, with 11 bases left in between. This CDR3 contains 14 residues. The V gene's germline CDR1 is KGHDR and CDR2 SFDVKD. This CDR3 reads CATTPDGSNQPQHF. The CDR3, as DNA: TGTGCCACCACTCCCGACGGAAGCAATCAGCCCCAGCATTTT.

A few counts support this clonotype. The genes are TRBV12-3 or TRBV12-4 and TRBJ2-3, with D hard to call. This CDR3 comprises 12 residues. Trimming removed 6 bases at V and 6 bases at J, with 10 bases between. This CDR3 is CASSTLPDTQYF. CDR3 nucleotides: TGTGCCAGCAGCACCCTCCCTGATACGCAGTATTTT.

This clonotype was detected only a few times. V gene TRBV4-1 combines with J gene TRBJ2-3; a weak D match, TRBD1 (7 bases). In germline, CDR1 is MGHRA, CDR2 YSYEKL. The CDR3 consists of 14 residues. Trimming took off 4 bases at V and 5 bases at J, with 13 bases between the two ends. This CDR3 is CASSRRGREDTQYF. Here the CDR3 DNA reads TGCGCCAGCAGCCGGAGGGGGCGGGAAGATACGCAGTATTTT.

This clonotype was counted between two and nine times. This chain joins TRBV7-9 and TRBJ1-2; possibly TRBD1 for D (5 bases). V lost 4 bases and J lost 4, with 10 bases in between. This CDR3 region has 13 residues. The germline V gene encodes CDR1 SEHNR and CDR2 FQNEAQ (reference sequence). The chain's CDR3 is CASSSQGPYGYTF. The CDR3 nucleotides read TGTGCCAGCAGCTCCCAGGGACCCTATGGCTACACCTTC.